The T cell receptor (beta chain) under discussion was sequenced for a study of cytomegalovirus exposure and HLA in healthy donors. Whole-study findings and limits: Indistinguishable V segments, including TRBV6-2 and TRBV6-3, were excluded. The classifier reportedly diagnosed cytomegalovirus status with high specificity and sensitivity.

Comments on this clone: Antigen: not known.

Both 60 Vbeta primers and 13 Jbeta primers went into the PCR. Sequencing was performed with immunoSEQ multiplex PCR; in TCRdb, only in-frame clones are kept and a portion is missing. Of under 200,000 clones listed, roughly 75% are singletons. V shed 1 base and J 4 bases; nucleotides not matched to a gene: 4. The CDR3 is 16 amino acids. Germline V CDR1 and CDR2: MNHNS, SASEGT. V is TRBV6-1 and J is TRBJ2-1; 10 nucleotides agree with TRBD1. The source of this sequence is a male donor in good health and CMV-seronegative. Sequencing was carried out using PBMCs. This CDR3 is CASSEVTGGAYNEQFF. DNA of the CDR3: TGTGCCAGCAGTGAAGTGACAGGGGGCGCGTACAATGAGCAGTTCTTC.